One and the same sample provided the 5 T cell receptor beta chains below, sequenced in a study of human T cells and chemical hapten exposure. Stated time point: patch test 2, 6 weeks after DPC sensitization. Treatment here: therapeutic diphenylcyclopropenone sensitization with weekly scalp DPC. TCRdb re-called the RACE reads through MiXCR, storing one row per CDR3 protein. Of tens of thousands of distinct CDR3 sequences in the sample, roughly 12% were seen once. Sequencing used whole blood, obtained in connection with sensitization to the hapten diphenylcyclopropenone (DPC). All receptors derive from a man aged 18-30 years with alopecia areata. Some clones in this sample may be carry-over from other donors' samples.

A few counts support this clonotype. The chain recombines TRBV20-1 with TRBJ2-1, with 9 bases fitting TRBD1. The CDR3 covers 16 residues. The V gene end was trimmed by 1 base and the J gene end by 2 bases; junction bases not matched to a gene: 6. CDR1 is DFQATT, CDR2 SNEGSKA, per germline (reference sequence). CDR3 coding DNA: TGCAGTGCTAGAGGTCCGGGACAGGGAGCCTACAATGAGCAGTTCTTC. Its translation is CSARGPGQGAYNEQFF.

This clonotype was observed many times. DNA of the CDR3: TGTGCCAGCAGTTTACAACGGGACTCCTACGAGCAGTACGTC. Protein: CASSLQRDSYEQYV. This chain uses TRBV27 with TRBJ2-7, with a tentative D call TRBD2 (5 bases). Germline-derived CDR1 and CDR2 are MNHEY and SMNVEV (reference sequence). Trimming pared 2 bases from V and 0 bases from J, leaving 8 bases between. This CDR3 has 14 residues.

This clonotype has just a few counts. The rearrangement joins TRBV20-1 to TRBJ1-1, with D uncertain. The germline V and J ends were trimmed by 4 bases and 0 bases, with 15 bases remaining between them. Germline V gene sequence: CDR1 DFQATT, CDR2 SNEGSKA (reference sequence). CDR3 length: 15 amino acids. The CDR3 nucleotides read TGCAGTGCTAAAGGAGGAGAGGGTTTGAACACTGAAGCTTTCTTT. Protein: CSAKGGEGLNTEAFF.

The chain combines TRBV9 with TRBJ2-7; no reliable D call. The CDR3 has 14 residues. Germline CDR1 is SGDLS and CDR2 is YYNGEE. With 0 bases removed from V and 0 bases from J, the gap between germline ends came to 7 bases. CDR3 bases: TGTGCCAGCAGCGTAGGTGGTAACTCCTACGAGCAGTACTTC. The encoded protein is CASSVGGNSYEQYF.

This sequence joins TRBV3-1 and TRBJ2-4, with a tentative D call TRBD1 (5 bases). Per the germline V gene, CDR1 is LGHDT and CDR2 is YNNKEL (reference sequence). The CDR3 loop spans 15 amino acids. V was clipped by 3 bases and J by 4 bases, with 13 bases between them. CDR3 coding DNA: TGTGCCAGCAGCCAGGCGACAGATTTAAAAAACATTCAGTACTTC. Encoded protein: CASSQATDLKNIQYF. Combining the CDR3 with reference TRBV3-1 and TRBJ2-4 gives the whole variable domain DTAVSQTPKYLVTQMGNDKSIKCEQNLGHDTMYWYKQDSKKFLKIMFSYNNKELIINETVPNRFSPKSPDKAHLNLHINSLELGDSAVYFCASSQATDLKNIQYFGAGTRLSVL.